This is a list of T cell receptor beta chains from one sample in a study of T cells after yellow fever vaccination. TCRdb re-analysed the 5' RACE reads in MiXCR, keeping a single row per CDR3 protein. Of about 320,000 distinct CDR3 sequences listed, 3.5% to 4.5% are singletons. The sample consisted of PBMCs, taken 15 days after the yellow fever booster vaccination. These receptors were collected from a man between 18 and 35 years old who received the YFV17D yellow fever vaccine. Each CDR3 is given with its conserved first and last residue. D genes are given only for firm matches. Not every row has a clone size; where given, it reads once, few, many or a size class.

clone_size j_call d_call v_call cdr3_length cdr3_aa cdr3_nt
many TRBJ2-5 - TRBV7-9 12 CASRDSQETQYF TGTGCCTCCCGGGACTCCCAAGAGACCCAGTACTTC
many TRBJ2-5 - TRBV12-3/TRBV12-4 11 CASSLVETQYF TGTGCCAGCAGCTTAGTAGAGACCCAGTACTTC
- TRBJ2-3 - TRBV5-1 15 CASSPGGGSTDTQYF TGCGCCAGCAGCCCCGGGGGTGGAAGCACAGATACGCAGTATTTT
few TRBJ1-6 TRBD1 TRBV5-1 15 CASSFRTGNNSPLHF TGCGCCAGCAGCTTCCGGACAGGGAATAATTCACCCCTCCACTTT
many TRBJ2-7 TRBD1 TRBV11-2 15 CASSQHDRGRYEQYF TGTGCCAGCAGCCAACACGACAGGGGTCGCTACGAGCAGTACTTC
few TRBJ2-5 - TRBV6-2/TRBV6-3 13 CACAFGERKTQYF TGTGCCTGTGCCTTCGGGGAACGTAAGACCCAGTACTTC
many TRBJ2-2 - TRBV4-3 14 CASRVGLNTGELFF TGCGCCAGCAGGGTCGGACTAAACACCGGGGAGCTGTTTTTT
few TRBJ1-6 - TRBV6-5 18 CASSDTGEGGVYNSPLHF TGTGCCAGCAGTGACACAGGCGAAGGGGGGGTCTATAATTCACCCCTCCACTTT
few TRBJ1-6 TRBD1 TRBV5-1 17 CASSLVSPGQGNSPLHF TGCGCCAGCAGCTTGGTATCTCCGGGACAGGGTAATTCACCCCTCCACTTT
few TRBJ2-7 - TRBV7-9 17 CASSLVGVGTSGNEQYF TGTGCCAGCAGCTTAGTTGGGGTCGGGACATCCGGAAACGAGCAGTACTTC
few TRBJ1-1 - TRBV28 15 CASSLIDAVGTEAFF TGTGCCAGCAGTTTAATTGACGCAGTTGGCACTGAAGCTTTCTTT
many TRBJ1-5 - TRBV4-1 19 CASSQVTLRGPKLNQPQHF TGCGCCAGCAGCCAAGTTACACTCCGGGGTCCAAAACTGAATCAGCCCCAGCATTTT
many TRBJ1-1 - TRBV6-5 12 CASSDARALAFF TGTGCCAGCAGTGACGCGCGGGCTCTGGCTTTCTTT
few TRBJ1-5 - TRBV27 18 CASSFSYWGVDGNQPQHF TGTGCCAGCAGTTTCAGCTATTGGGGGGTTGATGGCAATCAGCCCCAGCATTTT
many TRBJ1-2 TRBD1 TRBV12-3/TRBV12-4 17 CASRTGTGGPVGYGYTF TGTGCCAGTCGTACCGGGACAGGGGGCCCCGTGGGCTATGGCTACACCTTC
- TRBJ2-7 TRBD1 TRBV7-8 15 CASSSDRGPPYEQYF TGTGCCAGCAGCTCGGACAGGGGTCCTCCATACGAGCAGTACTTC
- TRBJ2-2 - TRBV12-3/TRBV12-4 16 CASSFHAGSSTGELFF TGTGCCAGCAGTTTCCACGCAGGGTCTAGCACCGGGGAGCTGTTTTTT
few TRBJ2-7 TRBD2 TRBV29-1 15 CSVGGLAGGTREQYF TGCAGCGTGGGAGGACTAGCGGGGGGGACCCGCGAGCAGTACTTC
many TRBJ2-3 - TRBV18 13 CASSTYQRDTQYF TGTGCCAGCTCAACCTACCAGCGAGATACGCAGTATTTT
many TRBJ1-5 - TRBV20-1 15 CSASPVLNSNQPQHF TGCAGTGCTAGTCCAGTCTTAAATAGCAATCAGCCCCAGCATTTT
- TRBJ1-2 - TRBV6-5 15 CASSYKQFTQRGYTF TGTGCCAGCAGTTACAAACAGTTTACTCAGAGAGGCTACACCTTC
many TRBJ1-6 - TRBV28 13 CASTRKTASPLHF TGTGCCAGCACCAGGAAAACTGCGTCACCCCTCCACTTT
many TRBJ2-3 TRBD2 TRBV9 16 CASSVGLAGYTDTQYF TGTGCCAGCAGCGTCGGACTAGCGGGGTACACAGATACGCAGTATTTT
few TRBJ1-5 - TRBV7-6 17 CASSLEARSYSNQPQHF TGTGCCAGCAGCTTAGAAGCCAGAAGTTATAGCAATCAGCCCCAGCATTTT
few TRBJ2-1 TRBD2 TRBV7-6 18 CASSLGSTSGGRDNEQFF TGTGCCAGCAGCTTAGGCTCGACTAGCGGGGGGCGCGACAATGAGCAGTTCTTC
few TRBJ2-1 TRBD2 TRBV5-1 15 CASSDGTSQLNEQFF TGCGCCAGCAGCGACGGGACTAGCCAACTCAATGAGCAGTTCTTC
- TRBJ2-2 - TRBV11-1 16 CASSPGGGANTGELFF TGTGCCAGCAGCCCAGGTGGGGGAGCGAACACCGGGGAGCTGTTTTTT
many TRBJ2-2 - TRBV5-6 17 CASSLLDGIKNTGELFF TGTGCCAGCAGCTTGCTGGACGGGATAAAGAACACCGGGGAGCTGTTTTTT
few TRBJ2-3 - TRBV7-9 16 CASSFLSGWAADTQYF TGTGCCAGCAGCTTTCTCTCTGGTTGGGCGGCGGATACGCAGTATTTT
- TRBJ1-4 TRBD1 TRBV12-3/TRBV12-4 14 CASSWDREFEKLFF TGTGCCAGCAGTTGGGACAGGGAGTTTGAAAAACTGTTTTTT
few TRBJ1-1 TRBD1 TRBV7-6 15 CASSLRDSGNTEAFF TGTGCCAGCAGCTTAAGGGACAGCGGAAACACTGAAGCTTTCTTT
few TRBJ1-2 - TRBV6-5 15 CASSYSTQGGYGYTF TGTGCCAGCAGTTACTCGACTCAGGGTGGCTATGGCTACACCTTC
- TRBJ2-5 TRBD1 TRBV4-3 15 CASSHSTGVGETQYF TGCGCCAGCAGCCACTCCACAGGGGTGGGAGAGACCCAGTACTTC
few TRBJ2-5 - TRBV10-1 15 CARVTSETSGETQYF TGCGCCAGAGTGACTAGTGAGACGTCCGGAGAGACCCAGTACTTC
many TRBJ1-2 - TRBV7-6 14 CASSAQVVGYGYTF TGTGCCAGCAGCGCCCAGGTTGTAGGCTATGGCTACACCTTC
few TRBJ2-6 - TRBV24-1 15 CATGAGYGGANVLTF TGTGCCACCGGGGCCGGTTACGGTGGGGCCAACGTCCTGACTTTC
- TRBJ2-3 TRBD2 TRBV20-1 14 CSASTGGYTDTQYF TGCAGTGCTAGTACGGGGGGGTACACAGATACGCAGTATTTT
- TRBJ2-5 - TRBV5-1 16 CASSLAGGTTGETQYF TGCGCCAGCAGCTTGGCCGGAGGCACCACGGGGGAGACCCAGTACTTC
few TRBJ2-7 - TRBV6-2/TRBV6-3 14 CASSSPGFQYEQYF TGTGCCAGCAGTAGTCCGGGCTTCCAATACGAGCAGTACTTC
many TRBJ1-4 - TRBV4-2 15 CASSQDGRDNEKLFF TGTGCCAGCAGCCAAGACGGTAGGGATAATGAAAAACTGTTTTTT
few TRBJ1-5 TRBD1 TRBV6-2/TRBV6-3 17 CASSLDRRALFNQPQHF TGTGCCAGCAGTTTGGACAGGCGAGCCCTGTTCAATCAGCCCCAGCATTTT